This TCR beta chain stems from a study of OX40 agonist ivuxolimab in advanced cancers. Overall study: The patients got ivuxolimab, which is an agonistic anti-OX40 (CD134) antibody. Anti-PD-1, anti-PD-L1 or anti-CTLA-4 therapy given earlier was allowed, and around 40% had some.

This clone showed up just a few times. The antigen is unknown. The study, taken as a whole, reports: CD8+ T cells showed, on average, more clonal expansion than CD4+ cells.

Per the germline V gene, CDR1 is MDHEN and CDR2 is SYDVKM. This CDR3 is 15 amino acids long. The ends were cut back, 4 bases at V and 0 bases at J, with 9 bases in the middle. Patients with a history of autoimmune disease or on systemic immunosuppression were excluded. Produced via immunoSEQ multiplex PCR; TCRdb's table is partial and in-frame only. The sample records around 60,000 clones, roughly 78% being singletons. This sequence originates from an adult with an advanced solid tumor such as melanoma, head and neck, liver or kidney cancer. This chain uses TRBV28 with TRBJ1-4; no clear D. The sample consisted of CD4+ or CD8+ T cells sorted from blood, taken in a trial of the OX40 agonist ivuxolimab. CDR3 coding DNA: TGTGCCAGCAGTTCCTCATCTGCAACTAATGAAAAACTGTTTTTT. Its translation: CASSSSSATNEKLFF.